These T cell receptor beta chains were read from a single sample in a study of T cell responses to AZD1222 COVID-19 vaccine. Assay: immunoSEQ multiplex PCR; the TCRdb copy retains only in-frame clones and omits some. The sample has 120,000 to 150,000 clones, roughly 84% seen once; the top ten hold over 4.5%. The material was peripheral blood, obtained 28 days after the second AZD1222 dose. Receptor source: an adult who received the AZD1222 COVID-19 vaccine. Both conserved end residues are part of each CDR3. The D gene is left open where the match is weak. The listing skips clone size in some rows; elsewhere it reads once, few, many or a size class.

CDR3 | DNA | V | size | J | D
CASSDPRGASGRAEDTQYF | TGTGCCAGCAGTGACCCGAGGGGGGCTAGCGGGAGGGCGGAAGATACGCAGTATTTT | TRBV6-2/TRBV6-3 | once | TRBJ2-3 | TRBD2
CASSTQRENQPQHF | TGTGCCAGCAGCACTCAACGGGAAAATCAGCCCCAGCATTTT | TRBV21-1 | - | TRBJ1-5 | -
CASGTQPYNEQFF | TGTGCTTCCGGGACTCAGCCCTACAATGAGCAGTTCTTC | TRBV19 | - | TRBJ2-1 | -
CASSWGTGLDGYTF | TGTGCCAGCAGTTGGGGAACAGGGTTGGATGGCTACACCTTC | TRBV27 | - | TRBJ1-2 | -
CASSVTSGFSDTQYF | TGCGCCAGCAGTGTAACTAGCGGGTTTAGCGATACGCAGTATTTT | TRBV10-1 | - | TRBJ2-3 | TRBD2
CASSPPSNRVEQYF | TGTGCCAGCTCACCACCGAGCAACAGGGTCGAGCAGTACTTC | TRBV18 | - | TRBJ2-7 | -
CAWSPRGTYGTEAFF | TGTGCCTGGAGTCCTAGGGGGACCTATGGGACTGAAGCTTTCTTT | TRBV30 | few | TRBJ1-1 | -
CASSLQFGGTEAFF | TGTGCCAGCTCGCTACAGTTTGGGGGCACTGAAGCTTTCTTT | TRBV18 | - | TRBJ1-1 | -
CATSRSTSQDTGELFF | TGTGCCACCAGCAGATCGACTAGCCAGGACACCGGGGAGCTGTTTTTT | TRBV15 | - | TRBJ2-2 | TRBD2
CAISDVLGAAGNTIYF | TGTGCCATCAGTGATGTTCTAGGGGCCGCCGGAAACACCATATATTTT | TRBV10-3 | - | TRBJ1-3 | -
CASSQGTVNTEAFF | TGTGCCAGCAGCCAAGGGACGGTGAACACTGAAGCTTTCTTT | TRBV14 | - | TRBJ1-1 | -
CASSQLAGGYEQYF | TGCGCCAGCAGCCAACTAGCGGGGGGCTACGAGCAGTACTTC | TRBV4-1 | - | TRBJ2-7 | TRBD2
CASSRGTEAFF | TGTGCCAGTAGTAGGGGTACTGAAGCTTTCTTT | TRBV19 | - | TRBJ1-1 | -
CASSLSIGGGYGYTF | TGTGCCAGCAGTTTATCGATTGGAGGGGGGTACGGCTACACCTTC | TRBV27 | - | TRBJ1-2 | -
CASSERAVNTEAFF | TGCGCCAGCAGTGAGAGGGCAGTGAACACTGAAGCTTTCTTT | TRBV10-1 | - | TRBJ1-1 | -
CASSPAYGLGETQYF | TGTGCCAGCAGTCCTGCTTATGGCCTCGGAGAGACCCAGTACTTC | TRBV6-5 | - | TRBJ2-5 | -
CASSLGGGQETQYF | TGTGCCAGCAGTTTGGGGGGCGGCCAAGAGACCCAGTACTTC | TRBV27 | - | TRBJ2-5 | -
CASRRDREGNQQFF | TGTGCCAGCCGGAGGGACAGGGAGGGAAATCAGCAGTTCTTC | TRBV6-5 | few | TRBJ2-1 | TRBD1
CASSLGLAMKYEQYF | TGTGCCAGCAGTTTAGGGCTAGCGATGAAATACGAGCAGTACTTC | TRBV27 | - | TRBJ2-7 | -
CSAGTGDTDTQYF | TGCAGCGCCGGGACAGGGGATACAGATACGCAGTATTTT | TRBV29-1 | - | TRBJ2-3 | TRBD1
CASSSGMDKNIQYF | TGCGCCAGCAGCTCGGGGATGGACAAAAACATTCAGTACTTC | TRBV5-1 | - | TRBJ2-4 | -
CASSLTGQGYTGELFF | TGTGCCAGCAGCCTTACGGGACAGGGGTACACTGGGGAGCTGTTTTTT | TRBV7-9 | - | TRBJ2-2 | TRBD1
CASSDWGEQFF | TGTGCCAGCAGCGACTGGGGCGAGCAGTTCTTC | TRBV9 | - | TRBJ2-1 | -
CASSQDEGKEKLFF | TGTGCCAGCAGCCAAGACGAGGGAAAAGAAAAACTGTTTTTT | TRBV3-1/TRBV3-2 | - | TRBJ1-4 | -
CAISEYGGRSNQPQHF | TGTGCCATCAGTGAATACGGGGGCAGAAGCAATCAGCCCCAGCATTTT | TRBV10-3 | - | TRBJ1-5 | -
CASSLDPLEGNGYTF | TGTGCCAGCAGCTTAGATCCGTTGGAGGGAAATGGCTACACCTTC | TRBV7-2 | - | TRBJ1-2 | -
CAWELDYEQFF | TGTGCCTGGGAGCTAGACTATGAGCAGTTCTTC | TRBV30 | - | TRBJ2-1 | -
CASSLTEGLDNTIYF | TGTGCCAGCTCACTGACAGAGGGCCTGGACAACACCATATATTTT | TRBV18 | - | TRBJ1-3 | -
CASTDGLQGPEAFF | TGTGCCAGCACTGACGGGCTACAAGGGCCTGAAGCTTTCTTT | TRBV2 | - | TRBJ1-1 | -
CASSEVYRLGGYNEQFF | TGTGCCAGCAGTGAGGTTTACCGCTTGGGGGGGTACAATGAGCAGTTCTTC | TRBV2 | few | TRBJ2-1 | TRBD2
CASSLFNTGELFF | TGTGCCAGCAGCTTATTTAACACCGGGGAGCTGTTTTTT | TRBV7-2 | - | TRBJ2-2 | -
CASSQNSGALEGGYTF | TGCGCCAGCAGCCAAAATTCCGGGGCTCTAGAGGGTGGCTACACCTTC | TRBV5-1 | - | TRBJ1-2 | -
CASSHNSDLWETQYF | TGTGCCAGCAGTCACAATTCGGACCTGTGGGAGACCCAGTACTTC | TRBV4-2 | - | TRBJ2-5 | -
CASSQRGPNTEAFF | TGTGCCAGCAGCCAAAGGGGCCCGAACACTGAAGCTTTCTTT | TRBV4-2 | - | TRBJ1-1 | -
CAWSKQGASIGYGYTF | TGTGCCTGGAGTAAACAGGGGGCCAGTATCGGCTATGGCTACACCTTC | TRBV30 | - | TRBJ1-2 | TRBD1
CASSQGPTAAYGYTF | TGTGCCAGCAGCCAAGGGCCGACAGCTGCCTATGGCTACACCTTC | TRBV3-1/TRBV3-2 | - | TRBJ1-2 | -
CASSPAFNTDTQYF | TGTGCCAGCTCACCGGCGTTCAACACAGATACGCAGTATTTT | TRBV18 | - | TRBJ2-3 | -
CASSSTGVGGYTF | TGTGCCAGCAGCTCGACAGGGGTCGGGGGCTACACCTTC | TRBV6-5 | - | TRBJ1-2 | TRBD1
CASSYSLGTSGSRDQETQYF | TGTGCCAGCAGTTACTCGCTGGGGACTAGCGGGAGCCGGGATCAAGAGACCCAGTACTTC | TRBV6-2/TRBV6-3 | - | TRBJ2-5 | TRBD2
CASSAYKLQGYMNTEAFF | TGTGCCAGCAGTGCCTATAAACTACAGGGGTACATGAACACTGAAGCTTTCTTT | TRBV6-1 | - | TRBJ1-1 | TRBD1
CASSQGTPRVETQYF | TGTGCCAGCAGCCAAGGAACCCCTAGGGTGGAGACCCAGTACTTC | TRBV14 | - | TRBJ2-5 | -
CASSVALALGPNTEAFF | TGTGCCAGTAGTGTCGCATTGGCCCTAGGCCCGAACACTGAAGCTTTCTTT | TRBV19 | - | TRBJ1-1 | -
CASSYSVQGGNEQFF | TGCGCCAGCAGCTACTCTGTTCAGGGGGGCAATGAGCAGTTCTTC | TRBV4-1 | - | TRBJ2-1 | -
CASSVGNTYEQYF | TGTGCCAGCAGCGTAGGGAACACCTACGAGCAGTACTTC | TRBV9 | - | TRBJ2-7 | -
CASTEDSALLAEAFF | TGTGCCAGCACGGAGGACAGCGCTCTTCTTGCTGAAGCTTTCTTT | TRBV2 | - | TRBJ1-1 | -
CASSVQGNSGNTIYF | TGTGCCAGCAGCGTACAGGGAAACTCTGGAAACACCATATATTTT | TRBV9 | few | TRBJ1-3 | -
CASSESRAQGTQYF | TGCGCCAGCAGTGAGTCCAGGGCCCAGGGTACGCAGTATTTT | TRBV10-1 | - | TRBJ2-3 | -
CASSSKMNTEAFF | TGTGCCAGCAGTTCGAAGATGAACACTGAAGCTTTCTTT | TRBV12-3/TRBV12-4 | - | TRBJ1-1 | -
CASSYSGMSGNTIYF | TGTGCCAGCAGTTACTCCGGCATGTCTGGAAACACCATATATTTT | TRBV6-5 | - | TRBJ1-3 | -
CASSMSGQGNTEAFF | TGTGCCAGTAGTATGTCGGGACAGGGGAACACTGAAGCTTTCTTT | TRBV19 | - | TRBJ1-1 | TRBD1
CASSSLYRGPYVNEQFF | TGTGCCAGCAGCTCGCTTTACAGGGGGCCCTACGTCAATGAGCAGTTCTTC | TRBV7-6 | once | TRBJ2-1 | TRBD1
CASSPTGAGSQPQHF | TGTGCCAGCAGCCCCACCGGGGCAGGAAGCCAGCCCCAGCATTTT | TRBV11-2 | - | TRBJ1-5 | -
CASSSLNTRLSNQPQHF | TGTGCCAGCAGTTCGTTAAACACAAGGCTTAGCAATCAGCCCCAGCATTTT | TRBV28 | - | TRBJ1-5 | -